A selection of T cell receptor beta chains follows, all from one sample in a study of T cells in Graves' hyperthyroidism and ophthalmopathy. TCRdb reprocessed the multiplex PCR reads with MiXCR, giving one entry per CDR3 protein. The sample records some 580,000 distinct CDR3 sequences, 15% to 20% being singletons. Sequencing used blood. The source is a woman between 40 and 50 years old with Graves' ophthalmopathy. CDR3s include the opening cysteine and the closing phenylalanine or tryptophan. A D gene is named only where the DNA matches it firmly. Clone size is stated in some rows and not others, as once, few, many or a class when expanded.

NA	TRBV10-1	NA	TRBJ1-4	CAGLSDGATNEKLFF	TGCGCCGGACTTTCGGATGGCGCAACTAATGAAAAACTGTTTTTT
NA	TRBV2	few	TRBJ2-7	CASIRLGLHSSYEQYF	TGTGCCAGCATTCGATTGGGTCTCCATAGCTCCTACGAGCAGTACTTC
TRBD1	TRBV7-2	few	TRBJ2-1	CASSLRGPGHNEQFF	TGTGCCAGCAGCTTAAGGGGGCCTGGGCACAATGAGCAGTTCTTC
NA	TRBV6-1	NA	TRBJ2-7	CASSLDPGPIAYEQYF	TGTGCCAGCAGCCTTGACCCGGGCCCGATCGCCTACGAGCAGTACTTC
TRBD2	TRBV3-1	many	TRBJ2-3	CASSQGTSPYTQYF	TGTGCCAGCAGCCAAGGGACTAGCCCTTATACGCAGTATTTT
NA	TRBV5-1	many	TRBJ1-6	CASSQTPGVDNSPLHF	TGCGCCAGCAGCCAAACCCCAGGGGTGGATAATTCACCCCTCCACTTT
NA	TRBV28	NA	TRBJ1-5	CASNLAPFPNQPQHF	TGTGCCAGCAACTTGGCTCCGTTCCCCAATCAGCCCCAGCATTTT
TRBD2	TRBV4-1	few	TRBJ2-3	CASSQLAGETDTQYF	TGCGCCAGCAGCCAACTAGCGGGAGAGACAGATACGCAGTATTTT
NA	TRBV2	NA	TRBJ2-3	CASSENRGGEADTQYF	TGTGCCAGCAGTGAGAACCGGGGTGGGGAGGCAGATACGCAGTATTTT
NA	TRBV18	NA	TRBJ2-2	CASSPLDSNTGELFF	TGTGCCAGCTCACCCCTGGACAGCAACACCGGGGAGCTGTTTTTT
NA	TRBV4-1	NA	TRBJ1-4	CASSPLYSTEDEKLFF	TGCGCCAGCAGCCCTCTATATTCAACCGAGGATGAAAAACTGTTTTTT
NA	TRBV6-6	few	TRBJ1-2	CASSYSNTMGDGYTF	TGTGCCAGCAGTTACTCGAACACAATGGGTGATGGCTACACCTTC
NA	TRBV3-1	many	TRBJ2-3	CASSQGSFAQYF	TGTGCCAGCAGCCAAGGATCCTTTGCGCAGTATTTT
TRBD2	TRBV24-1	few	TRBJ2-5	CATSEASSGGKETQYF	TGTGCCACCAGTGAAGCCTCTAGCGGGGGAAAAGAGACCCAGTACTTC
NA	TRBV20-1	NA	TRBJ2-1	CSARAPGEVANEQFF	TGCAGTGCTAGAGCCCCGGGAGAGGTTGCCAATGAGCAGTTCTTC
TRBD1	TRBV7-3	few	TRBJ2-3	CASSPTGGVTDTQYF	TGTGCCAGCAGCCCAACAGGGGGTGTCACAGATACGCAGTATTTT
NA	TRBV11-2	many	TRBJ2-1	CASSKAGVTNNEQFF	TGTGCCAGCAGCAAGGCAGGGGTGACTAACAATGAGCAGTTCTTC
NA	TRBV29-1	many	TRBJ2-7	CSVETDTYEQYF	TGCAGCGTTGAAACAGACACCTACGAGCAGTACTTC
TRBD2	TRBV5-1	few	TRBJ2-3	CASSSPRDYETDTQYF	TGCGCCAGCAGCTCACCCCGGGACTACGAAACAGATACGCAGTATTTT
TRBD2	TRBV12-3/TRBV12-4	many	TRBJ2-7	CASSLAGGDYEQYF	TGTGCCAGCAGTTTAGCGGGAGGGGACTACGAGCAGTACTTC
TRBD1	TRBV7-2	many	TRBJ1-2	CASSVRQGVAEGYTF	TGTGCCAGCAGCGTGCGGCAGGGGGTGGCCGAGGGCTACACCTTC
NA	TRBV4-1	NA	TRBJ2-5	CASSQGVIQETQYF	TGCGCCAGCAGCCAAGGGGTAATACAAGAGACCCAGTACTTC
TRBD2	TRBV7-2	NA	TRBJ2-3	CASSRGGGAPDTQYF	TGTGCCAGCAGCCGAGGCGGGGGGGCTCCAGATACGCAGTATTTT